This T cell receptor (beta chain) was captured by sequencing in a study of shared clonotypes between healthy human individuals. Libraries were prepared by immunoSEQ multiplex PCR; TCRdb keeps only in-frame clonotypes and omits some of them. The sample lists roughly 1 million clones, around three quarters occurring once. The sequence came from a man between 18 and 29 years old in good health. Some clones in this sample may be carry-over from other donors' samples. The sample taken for sequencing was memory CD4+ T cells from PBMCs. Subset indicated: CD45RA-negative fraction.

Here the CDR3 DNA reads TGCGCCAGCAGCTCTAGCGGGAGTGAGCAGTTCTTC. Encoded protein: CASSSSGSEQFF. The chain is built from TRBV5-1 and TRBJ2-1; 10 bases map to TRBD2. Germline V CDR1 and CDR2: SGHRS, YFSETQ. After removal of 3 bases from V and 9 bases from J, the junction contained 0 bases not matched to a gene. The CDR3 is 12 residues long.